This TCR beta chain comes out of a study of T cells after yellow fever vaccination. Germline V lookup: CDR1 KGHSH, CDR2 LQKENI. Trimming left V 6 bases short and J 1 base short, with 12 bases between. This CDR3 comprises 14 residues. TCRdb re-called the 5' RACE reads with MiXCR, one entry per CDR3 protein. The repertoire includes 500,000 to 650,000 distinct CDR3 sequences, around 12% of them detected once, and 15% sits in the top ten. This clonotype appeared a few times. This sequence was found in a man younger than 40 who received the YFV17D yellow fever vaccine. The chain couples TRBV18 to TRBJ1-1, with a weak D call TRBD1 (6 bases). Sequenced here: PBMCs, sampled on the day of the yellow fever booster vaccination. The CDR3 region is CASSRWTANTEAFF. CDR3 in DNA: TGTGCCAGCTCCCGTTGGACAGCGAACACTGAAGCTTTCTTT.